One sample yielded the 14 T cell receptor beta chains listed below, sequenced in a study of blood T cell repertoires in COVID-19. TCRdb's copy holds only in-frame clones and misses some; the assay was immunoSEQ multiplex PCR. Of approximately 49,000 clones detected, around four fifths appear once; the ten largest clones hold around an eighth. Sequenced input: peripheral blood. These receptors came from a human donor with acute or convalescent COVID-19. The donor label of this sample is uncertain.

This chain joins TRBV19 and TRBJ1-1; 7 bases align to TRBD1. With 5 bases clipped from V and 0 bases from J, the junction kept 6 bases outside the gene matches. Germline CDR1 is LNHDA and CDR2 is SQIVND (reference sequence). CDR3 size: 15 residues. The CDR3 is CASSPRQGVNTEAFF. CDR3 DNA sequence: TGTGCCAGTAGTCCTCGACAGGGAGTGAACACTGAAGCTTTCTTT.

The chain is built from TRBV6-5 and TRBJ1-4; D remains ambiguous. This CDR3 region has 13 residues. V was pared by 0 bases and J by 7 bases, with 6 bases between. Germline CDR1 MNHEY, CDR2 SVGAGI. CDR3 DNA: TGTGCCAGCAGTTACTCCCCAGGTGAAAAACTGTTTTTT. Protein: CASSYSPGEKLFF.

The genes are TRBV10-3 and TRBJ2-5, with a possible D match to TRBD1 (6 bases). The CDR3 totals 14 residues. V was cut by 6 bases and J by 3 bases, with 14 bases left in between. Germline-derived CDR1 and CDR2 are ENHRY and SYGVKD. DNA of the CDR3: TGTGCCATCAGGGAGGACAGAAATAAAGAGACCCAGTACTTC. Translation gives CAIREDRNKETQYF.

The chain joins TRBV10-3 to TRBJ1-1; no reliable D call. CDR1 is ENHRY and CDR2 is SYGVKD in the germline V gene. The CDR3 spans 19 residues. The V gene lost 6 bases and the J gene lost 0 bases, with 26 bases spanning the gap. The CDR3, as DNA: TGTGCCATCAGGAAACACAACCCAGCGGAGGGAGTTATGAACACTGAAGCTTTCTTT. Translating it yields CAIRKHNPAEGVMNTEAFF.

This clone was observed a single time. The chain links TRBV5-1 to TRBJ1-1; tentatively, D is TRBD1 (5 bases). Germline CDR1 and CDR2: SGHRS and YFSETQ. The CDR3 runs 13 residues. Trimming left V 0 bases short and J 4 bases short, with 7 bases between. The CDR3, as DNA: TGCGCCAGCAGCTTGGAAGACAGCACTGAAGCTTTCTTT. Translating gives CASSLEDSTEAFF.

The rearrangement uses TRBV28 and TRBJ1-6; possible D gene TRBD1, 5 bases. Trimming removed 5 bases at V and 6 bases at J, with 17 bases between. The CDR3 is 16 residues long. Looked up from germline, CDR1 is MDHEN and CDR2 is SYDVKM. CDR3: CASSGSMGLINSPLHF. CDR3 nucleotides: TGTGCCAGCAGTGGATCGATGGGACTGATTAATTCACCCCTCCACTTT. The whole variable domain, remainder taken from reference TRBV28 and TRBJ1-6, is DVKVTQSSRYLVKRTGEKVFLECVQDMDHENMFWYRQDPGLGLRLIYFSYDVKMKEKGDIPEGYSVSREKKERFSLILESASTNQTSMYLCASSGSMGLINSPLHFGNGTRLTVT.

The J gene is TRBJ2-2, the V gene TRBV11-1; TRBD2 aligns across 9 bases. This CDR3 comprises 14 residues. Trimming at V came to 5 bases and at J to 4 bases, leaving 2 bases not matched to a gene. Germline loops: CDR1 SGHAT, CDR2 FQDESV (reference sequence). CDR3 loop: CASSPSGVTGELFF. CDR3 DNA: TGTGCCAGCAGCCCTAGCGGGGTCACCGGGGAGCTGTTTTTT. The full variable domain, in which reference TRBV11-1 and TRBJ2-2 provide the parts outside the CDR3, is EAEVAQSPRYKITEKSQAVAFWCDPISGHATLYWYRQILGQGPELLVQFQDESVVDDSQLPKDRFSAERLKGVDSTLKIQPAELGDSAMYLCASSPSGVTGELFFGEGSRLTVL.

The genes are TRBV5-1 and TRBJ1-4; TRBD1 might be the D (5 bases). Germline V gene sequence: CDR1 SGHRS, CDR2 YFSETQ. V dropped 0 bases and J dropped 7 bases, with 16 bases sitting between them. CDR3 length equals 16 residues. The CDR3 here is CASSLAGAGLREKLFF. CDR3 DNA sequence: TGCGCCAGCAGCTTGGCCGGGGCGGGGTTGCGTGAAAAACTGTTTTTT.

This chain connects TRBV30 to TRBJ2-7; D may be TRBD1 (5 bases). Per germline, CDR1 GTSNPN and CDR2 SVGIG (reference sequence). This CDR3 is built from 15 residues. The V end lost 2 bases, the J end lost 1 base, and 15 bases lay between the germline ends. CDR3 residues: CAWSRERGPSYEQYF. The CDR3, as DNA: TGTGCCTGGAGTAGGGAAAGGGGCCCATCCTACGAGCAGTACTTC.

The rearrangement uses TRBV18 and TRBJ1-1, with D perhaps matching TRBD1 (5 bases). Germline V gene lookup returns CDR1 KGHSH and CDR2 LQKENI. This CDR3 spans 14 amino acids. The V end lost 3 bases, the J end lost 3 bases, and 11 bases lay between the germline ends. The CDR3: CASSPYIGDTEAFF. CDR3 coding DNA: TGTGCCAGCTCACCCTATATAGGGGACACTGAAGCTTTCTTT.

The CDR3 DNA reads TGTGCCAGCAGCCAAGGACCGGGGGTTTGGTACGAGCAGTACTTC. It encodes CASSQGPGVWYEQYF. V is TRBV3-1 (or the pseudogene TRBV3-2) and J is TRBJ2-7; TRBD2 might be the D (6 bases). CDR1 LGHDT and CDR2 YNNKEL come from the germline V gene (reference sequence). The length of the CDR3 is 15 residues. V lost 1 base and J 4 bases, leaving 14 bases between the germline ends.

The CDR3: CASSQGWSNTEAFF. CDR3 coding DNA: TGTGCCAGCAGCCAAGGGTGGAGTAACACTGAAGCTTTCTTT. The V call is TRBV3-1 (or the pseudogene TRBV3-2), the J call TRBJ1-1; D remains unclear. In germline, CDR1 is LGHDT, CDR2 YNNKEL (reference sequence). The CDR3 is 14 residues long. V gave up 1 base and J gave up 2 bases, with 8 bases separating them.

The chain recombines TRBV5-1 with TRBJ2-7, with TRBD1 matching 8 bases. The CDR3 totals 14 residues. The V segment lost 1 base and the J segment 7 bases; nucleotides outside the gene matches: 7. CDR1 and CDR2 from the germline V gene are SGHRS and YFSETQ. Written as DNA, the CDR3 is TGCGCCAGCAGCTTGTCTTACAGGGGGGAAGAGCAGTACTTC. Its protein is CASSLSYRGEEQYF.

The rearrangement joins TRBV2 to TRBJ2-1; 7 positions agree with TRBD2. With 1 base clipped from V and 6 bases from J, the junction kept 3 bases outside the gene matches. The germline V gene encodes CDR1 SNHLY and CDR2 FYNNEI. The CDR3 contains 14 residues. CDR3 protein: CASSEVAGFNEQFF. The DNA for the CDR3 is TGTGCCAGCAGTGAAGTAGCGGGTTTCAATGAGCAGTTCTTC. The variable domain in full, completed from reference TRBV2 and TRBJ2-1, reads EPEVTQTPSHQVTQMGQEVILRCVPISNHLYFYWYRQILGQKVEFLVSFYNNEISEKSEIFDDQFSVERPDGSNFTLKIRSTKLEDSAMYFCASSEVAGFNEQFFGPGTRLTVL.